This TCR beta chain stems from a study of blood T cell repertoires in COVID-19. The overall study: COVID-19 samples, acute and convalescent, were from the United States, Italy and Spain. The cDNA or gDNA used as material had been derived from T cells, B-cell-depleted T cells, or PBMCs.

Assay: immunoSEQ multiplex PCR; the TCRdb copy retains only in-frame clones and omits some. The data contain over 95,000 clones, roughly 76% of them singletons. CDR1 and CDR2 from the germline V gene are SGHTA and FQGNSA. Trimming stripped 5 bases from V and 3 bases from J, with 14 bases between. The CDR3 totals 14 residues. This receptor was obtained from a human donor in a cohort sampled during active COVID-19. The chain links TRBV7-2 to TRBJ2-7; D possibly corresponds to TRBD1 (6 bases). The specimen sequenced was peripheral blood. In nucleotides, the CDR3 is TGTGCCAGCAGCCCCTGGGGGCGGGTCTACGAGCAGTACTTC. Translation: CASSPWGRVYEQYF.